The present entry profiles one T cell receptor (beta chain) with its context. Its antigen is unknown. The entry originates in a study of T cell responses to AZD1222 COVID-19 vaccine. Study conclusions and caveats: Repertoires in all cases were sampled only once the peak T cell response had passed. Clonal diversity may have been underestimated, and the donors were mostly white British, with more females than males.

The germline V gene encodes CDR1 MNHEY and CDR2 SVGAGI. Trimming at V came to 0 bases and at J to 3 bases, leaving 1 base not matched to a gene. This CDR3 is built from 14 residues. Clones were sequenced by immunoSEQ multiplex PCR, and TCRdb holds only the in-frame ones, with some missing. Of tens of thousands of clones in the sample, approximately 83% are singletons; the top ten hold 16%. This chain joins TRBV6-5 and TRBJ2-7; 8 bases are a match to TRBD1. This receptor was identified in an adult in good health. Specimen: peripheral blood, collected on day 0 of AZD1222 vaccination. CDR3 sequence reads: CASSYSDRDYEQYF. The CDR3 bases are TGTGCCAGCAGTTACTCGGACAGGGACTACGAGCAGTACTTC.